This TCR beta chain was observed in a study of sequential checkpoint blockade in melanoma. Study in general: 75 to 95 pretreatment tumor DNA samples were TCRβ immunosequenced. General study results and limits: About 30 times likelier clinical benefit followed increased tumor T-cell fraction and clonality. Tumor T-cell fraction and clonality correlated with PD-L1 and CD8+ counts.

V was shortened by 5 bases and J by 4 bases, with 11 bases between the two germline ends. From germline, CDR1 is MNHGY and CDR2 SAAAGT. CDR3 length equals 13 residues. Using immunoSEQ multiplex PCR, the repertoire was profiled, and TCRdb retains in-frame clones only, with some absent. The sample yields more than 9,500 clones, more than 20% seen once. The treatment is: randomized to nivolumab then ipilimumab (arm A) or the reverse (arm B). This clone was counted ten times or more. What it binds is not known. The clonotype originates from a human donor with melanoma. The V call is TRBV6-8, the J call TRBJ1-2, with a possible D match to TRBD1 (6 bases). The sequenced sample was tumor tissue (inferred from file names), obtained from a patient given nivolumab and ipilimumab in sequence. The CDR3 protein is CASSAGQLYGYTF. The DNA of the CDR3 is TGTGCCAGCAGTGCAGGACAGCTCTATGGCTACACCTTC.